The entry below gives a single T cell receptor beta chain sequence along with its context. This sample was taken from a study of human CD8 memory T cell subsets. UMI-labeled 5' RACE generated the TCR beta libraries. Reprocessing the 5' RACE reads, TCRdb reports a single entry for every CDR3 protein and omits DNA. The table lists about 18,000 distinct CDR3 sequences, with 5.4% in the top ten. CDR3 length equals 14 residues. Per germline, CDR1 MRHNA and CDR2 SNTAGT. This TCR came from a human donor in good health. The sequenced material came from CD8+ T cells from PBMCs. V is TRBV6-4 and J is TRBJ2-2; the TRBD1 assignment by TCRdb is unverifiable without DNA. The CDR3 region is CASSEGATSGELFF.